This T cell receptor (beta chain) was sequenced during a study of blood T cell repertoires in COVID-19. In the original workflow: Nucleated cell number was recorded as an estimate derived from reference gene primer amplification. Data came from immunoSEQ multiplex PCR; TCRdb stores just in-frame clones and leaves some out. The DNA gave D and trimming, while V, J and clone size come from that table. In the table there are 100,000 to 150,000 clones, 80% to 95% of which are singletons. The sequence was collected from a man aged 50 to 60 with COVID-19, enrolled during active disease. Sequencing was done on a sample of peripheral blood.

CDR3 nucleotides: TGCAGCGTTGATTCCAGGGGGAACACTGAAGCTTTCTTT. It yields the protein CSVDSRGNTEAFF. The gene calls are TRBV29-1 and TRBJ1-1; possible D gene TRBD1, 6 bases. The CDR3 loop spans 13 amino acids. The germline V and J ends were trimmed by 3 bases and 1 base, with 9 bases remaining between them. The germline gives CDR1 SQVTM, CDR2 ANQGSEA. Using reference TRBV29-1 and TRBJ1-1 for the parts outside the CDR3, the full variable domain is SAVISQKPSRDICQRGTSLTIQCQVDSQVTMMFWYRQQPGQSLTLIATANQGSEATYESGFVIDKFPISRPNLTFSTLTVSNMSPEDSSIYLCSVDSRGNTEAFFGQGTRLTVV.